The 32 T cell receptor delta chains listed next were all sequenced from one sample in a study of γδ T cells in repeated Plasmodium falciparum infection. TCRdb re-identified clones in the multiplex PCR reads via CATT. The sample has 40,000 to 55,000 delta-chain clones; around 2% are singletons. Flow sorting of PBMC yielded separate Vgamma9/Vdelta2+ and Vdelta2-negative gammadelta T cell populations for bulk repertoire analysis. Sample: gamma-delta T cells from blood. These receptors originate from a pool of human donors (malaria-infected and uninfected, not separated).

This clone was counted a few times. This likely stems from a read error, as it lies one base from a far larger clone. This CDR3 is also generated by other DNA sequences in the sample. The chain uses TRDV2 and TRDJ1, with TRDD3 matching 7 bases. The J gene comes from matching the DNA to germline here; TCRdb lacks it. CDR3 size: 15 residues. The J segment lost 0 bases and the V segment lost 3 bases, leaving 6 bases of the junction unmatched. Germline V gene lookup returns CDR1 GEAIGNYY and CDR2 EKD. CDR3 sequence: CACDSLGDNTDKLIF. Here the CDR3 DNA reads TGTGCCTGTGACTCCTTGGGGGACAACACCGATAAACTCATCTTT.

This clone was found many times. This likely traces to a read error, being one base from a far larger clone. The sample carries other DNA sequences with the same CDR3. The V and J genes are TRDV2 and TRDJ1; TRDD3 matches 10 bases. No J gene was available from TCRdb, and it was assigned here by a germline match of the DNA. The CDR3 totals 17 residues. V lost 0 bases, J lost 3 bases, and 9 bases stayed unmatched. In germline, CDR1 is GEAIGNYY, CDR2 EKD. Written as DNA, the CDR3 is TGTGCCTGTGACACCCCATGGGTGGGGGATACTTCCGATAAACTCATCTTT. The encoded protein is CACDTPWVGDTSDKLIF.

This clone showed up many times. With a far larger clone one base away, a read error is the likely cause. The sample has other DNA sequences that encode this CDR3 too. The chain is built from TRDV2 and TRDJ1, with D possibly TRDD3 on 5 matching bases. The J gene, missing from TCRdb, was assigned here through DNA to germline matching. This CDR3 contains 15 residues. The V end lost 0 bases, the J end lost 4 bases, and 14 bases lay between the germline ends. Germline loops: CDR1 GEAIGNYY, CDR2 EKD. DNA for the CDR3: TGTGCCTGTGACACCGTTGGGGTACCTATCGATAAACTCATCTTT. Translating it yields CACDTVGVPIDKLIF.

This clone has ten or more counts. This sequence is one base from a far larger clone and is likely a read error. The identical CDR3 is also encoded by other nucleotide sequences in the sample. This chain connects TRDV1 to TRDJ1; D is unclear. Germline CDR1 and CDR2: TSWWSYY and QGS. The CDR3 covers 13 residues. CDR3 DNA sequence: TGTGCTCTTGGGCGCCTAAGGCCCGATAAGCTCATCTTT. It encodes CALGRLRPDKLIF.

Notes on this clone: A read error likely explains this, since a far larger clone differs by one base. The identical CDR3 is also encoded by other nucleotide sequences in the sample. The chain has TRDV1 and TRDJ1; 10 bases match TRDD3. TCRdb gives no J gene; it was assigned here by matching the DNA to germline. This CDR3 has 25 amino acids. Losses at the gene ends were 0 bases for V and 3 bases for J; bases not matched to a gene: 31. Looked up from germline, CDR1 is TSWWSYY and CDR2 is QGS. CDR3 region: CALGELSYFWRSPYTGGYAADKLIF. CDR3 DNA: TGTGCTCTTGGGGAACTAAGCTACTTTTGGCGGTCTCCATATACGGGGGGATACGCGGCCGATAAACTCATCTTT.

This clone was detected only a few times. The protein recorded in TCRdb matches a much larger clone and deviates from this DNA's translation at residue 10, suggesting a read error; the protein here is obtained by translating the DNA. V and J are TRDV2 and TRDJ1; unclear D gene. As TCRdb names no J gene, one was assigned here on the basis of a DNA match to germline. The CDR3 is made up of 15 amino acids. From germline, CDR1 is GEAIGNYY and CDR2 EKD. V lost 0 bases and J lost 3, with 13 bases in between. The CDR3 DNA is TGTGCCTGTGACACCGTATTGAGAAGCGCCGATAAACTCATCTTT. Translated: CACDTVLRSADKLIF.

This clone was detected only a few times. The amino acid sequence in TCRdb belongs to a much larger clone and departs from this DNA's translation at residue 9, likely a sequencing read error; the sequence shown is translated from the DNA. This chain links TRDV1 with TRDJ1, with 7 bases fitting TRDD3. TCRdb records no J gene; here it was assigned by comparing the DNA to germline. The junction had 27 bases not matched to a gene; V was cut back by 0 bases and J by 5 bases. This CDR3 spans 22 amino acids. Germline V lookup: CDR1 TSWWSYY, CDR2 QGS. The CDR3 DNA reads TGTGCTCTTGGGGAACTAAAAGCCTATCTACTTAGACTGGGGTTGTTAAGAGATAAACTCATCTTT. Translated, it gives CALGELKAYLLRLGLLRDKLIF.

This clone was found many times. A much bigger clone sits one base away, suggesting this may be a read error. The V call is TRDV3, the J call TRDJ1; TRDD3 agrees at 11 bases. The CDR3 consists of 14 residues. Germline V gene data show CDR1 as TVYSNPD and CDR2 as GDNSRS (reference sequence). The CDR3 is CATCRGGYAAGLIF. CDR3 nucleotides: TGTGCTACCTGCCGTGGGGGATACGCGGCTGGACTCATCTTT.

This clone was recorded at least ten times. TCRdb assigns this DNA the protein of a much larger clone, which departs from its translation at residue 12; this likely reflects a read error, and the protein shown comes from translating the DNA. V usage is TRDV2 and J usage is TRDJ1, with 7 positions matching TRDD3. No J gene is reported in TCRdb; it was inferred here by comparing the DNA with germline. The CDR3 contains 17 residues. Trimming removed 0 bases from V and 3 bases from J; junction bases left unmatched: 12. Germline CDR1 and CDR2: GEAIGNYY and EKD. Here the CDR3 reads CACDTVGEAPRADKLIF. CDR3 nucleotide sequence: TGTGCCTGTGACACCGTGGGGGAGGCCCCGAGAGCCGATAAACTCATCTTT.

A remark on this clone: TCRdb pairs this DNA with a much larger clone's protein that differs at residue 20, likely a read error; the protein shown was translated from the DNA. The J gene is uncalled and the V gene is TRDV1; no check of the table's D call, TRDD3, against the DNA was made. This CDR3 comprises 22 residues. The germline V gene encodes CDR1 TSWWSYY and CDR2 QGS. The CDR3 loop reads CALGDFPPYFLTSTAYTDKPIF. The CDR3 DNA reads TGTGCTCTTGGGGACTTCCCCCCCTACTTCCTTACGTCCACCGCGTACACCGATAAACCCATCTTT.

Notes on this clone: Translating this DNA gives a protein that differs at residue 10 from the TCRdb one, which belongs to a much larger clone; a read error is likely, and the protein shown is this translation. V gene TRDV2 combines with J gene TRDJ1; 8 bases agree with TRDD3. The J gene, not given by TCRdb, was assigned here from a germline match of the nucleotide sequence. V trimming: 0 bases; J trimming: 0 bases; junction bases outside the gene matches: 8. The CDR3 is 17 amino acids. Germline V gives CDR1 GEAIGNYY, CDR2 EKD. The CDR3: CACDTVLGASYTDKLIF. In nucleotides, the CDR3 is TGTGCCTGTGACACCGTACTGGGGGCCTCGTACACCGATAAACTCATCTTT.

Many counts were recorded for this clone. The translation of this DNA and the TCRdb protein of a much larger clone differ at residue 8, probably owing to a read error; the protein shown here is translated from the DNA. The CDR3 sequence: CACDPLGNLEHTDKLIF. Here the CDR3 DNA reads TGTGCCTGTGACCCTCTGGGGAACCTAGAGCACACCGATAAACTCATCTTT. The rearrangement links TRDV2 to TRDJ1; D is possibly TRDD3 (6 bases). The J gene comes from matching the DNA to germline here; TCRdb lacks it. Germline lookup yields CDR1 GEAIGNYY and CDR2 EKD. CDR3 length equals 17 residues. The V gene lost 3 bases and the J gene lost 0 bases, with 19 bases spanning the gap.

The sample holds a few counts of this clone. TCRdb's entry gives the protein of a much larger clone, which mismatches this DNA's translation at residue 16, likely from a read error; the protein reported here is translated from the DNA. This chain connects TRDV1 to TRDJ1; TRDD2 aligns across 7 bases. TCRdb is silent on the J gene; assignment here came from matching the DNA to germline. After removal of 2 bases from V and 7 bases from J, the junction contained 28 bases not matched to a gene. CDR1 and CDR2 (germline): TSWWSYY, QGS. The CDR3 sequence is 21 residues long. CDR3 DNA sequence: TGTGCTCTTGGGGAAGCGGGCTTCCTATTCACCCGCCGGGTACTGAGCCCTAAACTCATCTTT. It codes for CALGEAGFLFTRRVLSPKLIF.

Details on this clone: TCRdb has a much larger clone's protein, which differs at residue 19 from the translation of this DNA, likely because of a read error; what is shown is the protein translated from the DNA. The chain links TRDV2 to TRDJ2; 10 bases align to TRDD3. Here the J gene was assigned by germline matching of the DNA, as TCRdb has none. CDR1 and CDR2 (germline): GEAIGNYY, EKD. With 1 base clipped from V and 12 bases from J, the junction kept 25 bases outside the gene matches. This CDR3 is 20 amino acids long. DNA of the CDR3: TGTGCCTGTGACACGCATCCCCGAATGCTGGGGGATAGGTACACCGATAAACTCTTCTTT. Amino acids: CACDTHPRMLGDRYTDKLFF.

This clone was picked up many times. A read error is likely here: a far larger clone is one base away. The sample has other DNA sequences that encode this CDR3 too. V and J are TRDV2 and TRDJ1; 11 bases are shared with TRDD3. TCRdb records no J gene; here it was assigned by comparing the DNA to germline. Germline assignment: CDR1 GEAIGNYY and CDR2 EKD. The CDR3 is 16 amino acids. The CDR3 DNA reads as TGCGCCTGTGACTTACTGGGGGATAGGTACACCGATAAACTCATCTTT. As protein: CACDLLGDRYTDKLIF.

As regards this clone: A read error likely explains this, since a far larger clone differs by one base. The identical CDR3 is also encoded by other nucleotide sequences in the sample. CDR3 sequence: CALGEGTLSVLGDRGTDKLIF. CDR3 nucleotide sequence: TGTGCTCTTGGGGAAGGAACTTTATCCGTACTGGGGGATAGGGGCACCGATAAGCTCATCTTT. The V gene was identified as TRDV1, while no J gene was called; the table gives TRDD3 as D, unverified against the DNA. CDR1 is TSWWSYY and CDR2 is QGS in the germline V gene. CDR3 length equals 21 residues.

This sequence joins TRAV38-2/DV8 and TRDJ1; weak D call: TRDD3 (5 bases). No J gene is reported in TCRdb; it was inferred here by comparing the DNA with germline. Germline V gene lookup returns CDR1 TSESDYY and CDR2 QEAYKQQN. This CDR3 comprises 16 residues. Trimming left V 5 bases short and J 5 bases short, with 22 bases between. In DNA form, the CDR3 reads TGTGCTTATAGTCCCAGCGGTGAGGCGGTGGGGGATAAACTCATCTTT. Its translation is CAYSPSGEAVGDKLIF.

This clone has a handful of counts. The protein in TCRdb stems from a much larger clone and differs at residue 14 from this DNA's translation, likely a read error; here the protein is translated from the DNA. The chain has TRDV1 and TRDJ1, with TRDD3 matching over 8 bases. The J gene, missing from TCRdb, was assigned here through DNA to germline matching. Germline CDR1 and CDR2: TSWWSYY and QGS. The CDR3 is 22 amino acids. The trim removed 3 bases at V and 0 bases at J, leaving 24 bases unmatched. In DNA form, the CDR3 reads TGTGCTCTTGGGGACAGGCGGATGCCTCGGTACTGGGGGGTACCGTACACCGATAAACTCATCTTT. This translates into CALGDRRMPRYWGVPYTDKLIF.

Concerning this clone: TCRdb pairs this DNA with a much larger clone's protein that differs at residue 13, likely a read error; the protein shown was translated from the DNA. The chain couples TRDV1 to TRDJ1; 8 nucleotides align to TRDD3. Because TCRdb records no J gene, it was assigned here through a match of the DNA to germline. V gave up 1 base and J gave up 0 bases; unmatched junction bases: 22. The CDR3 covers 22 residues. Germline V gene lookup returns CDR1 TSWWSYY and CDR2 QGS. DNA of the CDR3: TGTGCTCTTGGGGAACGATCTTCCAAATACTGGGGGGTACCGTGGTACACCGATAAACTCATCTTT. As protein: CALGERSSKYWGVPWYTDKLIF.

This clone was detected only a few times. TCRdb records a much larger clone's protein for this DNA, with a difference at residue 10 that likely arises from a read error; the protein given is the translation of the DNA. This chain connects TRDV1 to TRDJ1, with TRDD3 matching over 8 bases. TCRdb supplies no J gene; here it was assigned by aligning the nucleotide sequence to germline. The CDR3 is 23 residues long. The junction had 33 bases not matched to a gene; V was cut back by 4 bases and J by 5 bases. CDR1 TSWWSYY and CDR2 QGS come from the germline V gene. The CDR3 nucleotides are TGTGCTCTTGGGGTTCCGTCTATTCCCATCCACAGTACTGGGGGGCGAGCCCAGGATAAACTCATCTTT. It translates to CALGVPSIPIHSTGGRAQDKLIF.

Comment on this clone: A read error is the likely source, as a far larger clone sits one nucleotide away. This sample includes further DNA sequences coding for the same CDR3. The rearrangement uses TRDV3 and TRDJ1; 8 bases match TRDD3. TCRdb offers no J gene call, so here the DNA was matched to germline to obtain one. The V segment lost 2 bases and the J segment 0 bases; nucleotides outside the gene matches: 11. This CDR3 has 16 residues. Germline values: CDR1 TVYSNPD, CDR2 GDNSRS (reference sequence). The CDR3 DNA follows: TGTGCCTTTGATTACTGGGGGCCCGCGTACACCGATAAACTCATCTTT. It is translated as CAFDYWGPAYTDKLIF.

This clone has a handful of counts. For this DNA, TCRdb reports the protein of a much larger clone, which diverges at residue 6, most likely from a read error; the protein presented here is translated directly from the DNA. The chain couples TRDV1 to TRDJ2; 8 positions agree with TRDD2. No J gene is reported in TCRdb; it was inferred here by comparing the DNA with germline. The CDR3 is 23 amino acids. V trimming: 3 bases; J trimming: 0 bases; junction bases outside the gene matches: 24. Germline values: CDR1 TSWWSYY, CDR2 QGS. CDR3 sequence: CALGDPTIFLPWGHIALTAQLFF. CDR3 nucleotides: TGTGCTCTTGGGGATCCAACGATCTTCCTACCGTGGGGGCATATAGCTTTGACAGCACAACTCTTCTTT.

This clone appeared many times. The sample carries other DNA sequences with the same CDR3. The genes are TRDV1 and TRDJ1; 7 bases fit TRDD3. Trimming at V came to 5 bases and at J to 2 bases, leaving 8 bases not matched to a gene. CDR1 and CDR2 from the germline V gene are TSWWSYY and QGS. CDR3 length: 15 amino acids. CDR3 DNA sequence: TGTGCTCTTGGGTCGTCCGGGGGATCTACCGATAAACTCATCTTT. This encodes CALGSSGGSTDKLIF.

To note about this clone: TCRdb's protein for this DNA is that of a much larger clone and differs from the translation at residue 6, likely a read error; the protein shown is the DNA translation. The same CDR3 arises from other DNA sequences in this sample as well. The genes are TRDV1 and TRDJ2, with D possibly being TRDD3 (8 bases). The J gene was missing in TCRdb and was found by matching the end of the DNA to germline. Germline V gene lookup returns CDR1 TSWWSYY and CDR2 QGS. The CDR3 consists of 23 residues. V gave up 4 bases and J gave up 0 bases, with 33 bases separating them. CDR3 region: CALGALAFLHFTGGPALTAQLFF. The CDR3 DNA reads as TGTGCTCTTGGGGCGTTGGCCTTCCTCCATTTCACTGGGGGTCCCGCTTTGACAGCACAACTCTTCTTT.

This clone was seen at least ten times. TCRdb records a much larger clone's protein for this DNA, with a difference at residue 5 that likely arises from a read error; the protein given is the translation of the DNA. V is TRDV2 and J is TRDJ1; D might be TRDD3 (6 bases). TCRdb supplies no J gene; here it was assigned by aligning the nucleotide sequence to germline. CDR3 size: 17 residues. Germline V gene sequence: CDR1 GEAIGNYY, CDR2 EKD. The germline V and J ends were trimmed by 3 bases and 0 bases, with 19 bases remaining between them. The CDR3: CACDALGGNKNTDKLIF. In DNA form, the CDR3 reads TGTGCCTGTGACGCCCTCGGGGGGAACAAAAACACCGATAAACTCATCTTT.

About this clone: The mismatch at residue 13 between this DNA's translation and the TCRdb protein of a much larger clone likely reflects a read error; the protein shown is translated from the DNA. The CDR3 here is CAFKGGPSAGIKAPVYWGIQKLIF. Here the CDR3 DNA reads TGTGCCTTTAAGGGGGGACCTTCCGCCGGTATAAAAGCTCCCGTATACTGGGGGATACAAAAACTCATCTTT. The gene calls are TRDV3 and TRDJ1; 12 bases are shared with TRDD3. TCRdb offers no J gene call, so here the DNA was matched to germline to obtain one. The germline gives CDR1 TVYSNPD, CDR2 GDNSRS (reference sequence). The CDR3 is 24 residues long. V shed 1 base and J 8 bases; nucleotides not matched to a gene: 38.

This clone was observed at least ten times. The TCRdb protein comes from a much larger clone and disagrees with this DNA's translation at residue 12, likely due to a read error; the protein given here is derived from the DNA. Other DNA sequences of this sample code for an identical CDR3. This chain joins TRDV1 and TRDJ2, with D tentatively TRDD2 or TRDD3 (7 bases each). TCRdb is silent on the J gene; assignment here came from matching the DNA to germline. There are 23 residues in the CDR3. V lost 4 bases, J lost 0 bases, and 33 bases lay in between. CDR1 and CDR2 (germline): TSWWSYY, QGS. CDR3 amino acids: CALGAMAFLHFAGGPALTAQLFF. In DNA, the CDR3 is TGTGCTCTTGGGGCGATGGCCTTCCTCCATTTCGCTGGGGGTCCCGCTTTGACAGCACAACTCTTCTTT.

This clone was observed many times. The chain uses TRDV2 and TRDJ1; 8 positions agree with TRDD3. TCRdb does not report a J gene; here it was assigned by matching the DNA to germline references. Trimming cost V 0 bases and J 0 bases; bases outside gene matches: 11. This CDR3 region has 18 residues. The germline V gene has CDR1 GEAIGNYY and CDR2 EKD. The CDR3 sequence is CACDTLGVLGEHTDKLIF. CDR3 nucleotide sequence: TGTGCCTGTGACACCCTTGGGGTGCTGGGGGAACACACCGATAAACTCATCTTT.

In the case of this clone: One base separates it from a far larger clone, so it is likely a read error. Other nucleotide sequences from this sample produce the same CDR3. The V gene is TRDV1; the J gene was not called; the table gives TRDD3 as D, unverified against the DNA. The CDR3 runs 25 residues. CDR1 and CDR2 from the germline V gene are TSWWSYY and QGS. Here the CDR3 DNA reads TGTGCTCTTGGGGAACAGGGCTTCTCACAAGTACTGGGGGATACCATATCGCCGTGGACCGATAAGCTCATCTTT. As protein: CALGEQGFSQVLGDTISPWTDKLIF.

There are many counts of this clone. The V and J genes are TRDV1 and TRDJ1; 10 nucleotides line up with TRDD3. The germline V gene has CDR1 TSWWSYY and CDR2 QGS. The V segment lost 0 bases and the J segment 2 bases; nucleotides outside the gene matches: 12. This CDR3 region has 19 residues. The CDR3 reads CALGELPVLILGDTDKLIF. The CDR3 region has the DNA TGTGCTCTTGGGGAACTACCGGTTTTAATACTGGGGGATACCGATAAACTCATCTTT.

This clone was observed many times. The TCRdb protein comes from a much larger clone and disagrees with this DNA's translation at residue 9, likely due to a read error; the protein given here is derived from the DNA. The rearrangement uses TRDV3 and TRDJ1; possible D gene TRDD3, 7 bases. The V end was cut by 4 bases, the J end by 0 bases, with 30 bases between. This CDR3 is built from 19 residues. CDR1 TVYSNPD and CDR2 GDNSRS come from the germline V gene (reference sequence). CDR3: CASFLPPHRDTGYTDKLIF. Here the CDR3 DNA reads TGTGCCTCCTTTCTTCCTCCACACAGGGATACTGGGTACACCGATAAACTCATCTTT.

In this sample, this clone turned up many times. A far larger clone is only one base removed, so a read error is likely. Different DNA sequences within this sample yield the same CDR3. V is TRDV2 and J is TRDJ1; TRDD3 matches at 9 bases. CDR1 and CDR2 (germline): GEAIGNYY, EKD. The CDR3 sequence is 15 residues long. The CDR3 DNA is TGTGCCTGTGACACCGTGGAGGGGATACGGGATAAACTCATCTTC. Its translation is CACDTVEGIRDKLIF.